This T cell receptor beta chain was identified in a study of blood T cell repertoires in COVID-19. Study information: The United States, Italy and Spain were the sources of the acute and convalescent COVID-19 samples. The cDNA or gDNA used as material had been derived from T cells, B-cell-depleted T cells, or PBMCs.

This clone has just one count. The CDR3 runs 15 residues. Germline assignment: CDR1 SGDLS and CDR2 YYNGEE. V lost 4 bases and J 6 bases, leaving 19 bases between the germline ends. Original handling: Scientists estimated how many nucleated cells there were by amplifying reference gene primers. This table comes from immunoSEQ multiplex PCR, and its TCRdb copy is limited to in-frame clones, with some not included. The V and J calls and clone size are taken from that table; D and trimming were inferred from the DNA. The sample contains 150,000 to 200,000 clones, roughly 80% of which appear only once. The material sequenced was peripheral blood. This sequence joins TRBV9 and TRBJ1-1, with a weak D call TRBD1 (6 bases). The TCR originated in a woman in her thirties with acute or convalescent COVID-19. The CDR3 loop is CASSPPSGAGAEAFF. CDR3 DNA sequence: TGTGCCAGCAGCCCCCCCTCAGGGGCGGGTGCTGAAGCTTTCTTT. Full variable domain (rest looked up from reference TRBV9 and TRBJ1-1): DSGVTQTPKHLITATGQRVTLRCSPRSGDLSVYWYQQSLDQGLQFLIQYYNGEERAKGNILERFSAQQFPDLHSELNLSSLELGDSALYFCASSPPSGAGAEAFFGQGTRLTVV.